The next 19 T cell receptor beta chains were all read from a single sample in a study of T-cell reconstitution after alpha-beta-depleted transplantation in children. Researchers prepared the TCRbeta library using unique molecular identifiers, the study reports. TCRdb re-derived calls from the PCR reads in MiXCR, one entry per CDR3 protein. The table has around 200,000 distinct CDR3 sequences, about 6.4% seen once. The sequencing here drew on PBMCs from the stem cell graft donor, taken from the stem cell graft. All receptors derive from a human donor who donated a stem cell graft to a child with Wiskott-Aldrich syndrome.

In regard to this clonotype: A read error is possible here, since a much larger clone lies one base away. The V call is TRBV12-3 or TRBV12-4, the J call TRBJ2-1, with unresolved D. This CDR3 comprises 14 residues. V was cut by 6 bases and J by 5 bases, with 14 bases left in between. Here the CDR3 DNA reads TGTGCCAGCAGCTGGGATTTTGGTAACAATGAGCAGTTCTTC. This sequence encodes CASSWDFGNNEQFF.

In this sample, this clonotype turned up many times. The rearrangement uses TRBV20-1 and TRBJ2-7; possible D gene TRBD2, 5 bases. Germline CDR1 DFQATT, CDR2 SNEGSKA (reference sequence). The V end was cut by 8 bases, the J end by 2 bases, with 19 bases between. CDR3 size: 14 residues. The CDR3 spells CSTSFSERPYEQYF. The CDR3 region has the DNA TGCAGTACGAGTTTTAGCGAGCGACCCTACGAGCAGTACTTC.

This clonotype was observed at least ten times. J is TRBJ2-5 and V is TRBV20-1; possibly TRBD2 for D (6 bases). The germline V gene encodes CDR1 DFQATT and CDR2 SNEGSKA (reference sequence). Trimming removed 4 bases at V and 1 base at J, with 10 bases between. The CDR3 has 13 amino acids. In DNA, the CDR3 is TGCAGTGCTACAGGAGGGTTCCAAGAGACCCAGTACTTC. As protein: CSATGGFQETQYF.

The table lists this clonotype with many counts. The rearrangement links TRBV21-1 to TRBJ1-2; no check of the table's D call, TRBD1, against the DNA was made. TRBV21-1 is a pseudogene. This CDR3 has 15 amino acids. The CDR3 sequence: CASSGLTRQRYGYTF. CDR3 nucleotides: TGTGCCAGCAGCGGGCTAACCAGACAGCGCTATGGCTACACCTTC.

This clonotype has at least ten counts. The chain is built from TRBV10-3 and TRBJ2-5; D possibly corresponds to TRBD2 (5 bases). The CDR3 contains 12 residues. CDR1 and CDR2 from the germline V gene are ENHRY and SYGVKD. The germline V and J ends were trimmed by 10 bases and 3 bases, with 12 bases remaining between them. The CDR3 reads CATADPEETQYF. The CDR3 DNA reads TGTGCCACAGCGGACCCAGAAGAGACCCAGTACTTC.

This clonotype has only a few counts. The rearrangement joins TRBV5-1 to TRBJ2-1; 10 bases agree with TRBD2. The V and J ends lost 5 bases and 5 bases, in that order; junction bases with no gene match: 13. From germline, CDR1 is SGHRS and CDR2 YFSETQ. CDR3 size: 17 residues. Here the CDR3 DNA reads TGCGCCAGCAGACACACCAGCGGGGGGGCAGTGGACAATGAGCAGTTCTTC. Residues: CASRHTSGGAVDNEQFF.

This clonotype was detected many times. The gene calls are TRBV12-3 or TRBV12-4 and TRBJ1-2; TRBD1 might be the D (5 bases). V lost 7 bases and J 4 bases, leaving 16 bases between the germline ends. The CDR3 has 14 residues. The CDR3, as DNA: TGTGCCAGCAACGTTATGAGGCAGGGCTATGGCTACACCTTC. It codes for CASNVMRQGYGYTF.

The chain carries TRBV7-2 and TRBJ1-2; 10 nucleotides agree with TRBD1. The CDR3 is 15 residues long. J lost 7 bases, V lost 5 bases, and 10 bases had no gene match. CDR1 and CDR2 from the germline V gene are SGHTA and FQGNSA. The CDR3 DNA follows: TGTGCCAGCAGCACCCCGACAGGGGGCAGCGGTGGCTACACCTTC. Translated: CASSTPTGGSGGYTF. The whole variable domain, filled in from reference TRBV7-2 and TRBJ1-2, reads GAGVSQSPSNKVTEKGKDVELRCDPISGHTALYWYRQSLGQGLEFLIYFQGNSAPDKSGLPSDRFSAERTGGSVSTLTIQRTQQEDSAVYLCASSTPTGGSGGYTFGSGTRLTVV.

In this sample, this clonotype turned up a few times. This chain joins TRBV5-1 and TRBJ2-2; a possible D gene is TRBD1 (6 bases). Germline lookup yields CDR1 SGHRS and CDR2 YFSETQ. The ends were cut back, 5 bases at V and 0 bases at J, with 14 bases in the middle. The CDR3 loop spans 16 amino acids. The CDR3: CASRSYRVSNTGELFF. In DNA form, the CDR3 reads TGCGCCAGCAGATCCTACAGGGTATCGAACACCGGGGAGCTGTTTTTT.

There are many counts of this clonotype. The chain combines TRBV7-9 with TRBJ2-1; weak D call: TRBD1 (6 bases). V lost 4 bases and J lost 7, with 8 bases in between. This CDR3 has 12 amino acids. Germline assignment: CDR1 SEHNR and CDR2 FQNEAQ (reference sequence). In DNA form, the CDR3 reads TGTGCCAGCAGCTCACAGGGAAATGAGCAGTTCTTC. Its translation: CASSSQGNEQFF.

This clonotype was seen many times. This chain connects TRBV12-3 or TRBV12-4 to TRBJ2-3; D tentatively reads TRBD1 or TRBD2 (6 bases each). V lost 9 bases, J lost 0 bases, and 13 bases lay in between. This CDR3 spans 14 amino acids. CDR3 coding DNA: TGTGCCAGTCTCGGGGGCGTAAGCACAGATACGCAGTATTTT. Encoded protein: CASLGGVSTDTQYF.

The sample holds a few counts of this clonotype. The DNA for the CDR3 is TGCGCCAGCAGCTTGGTCAGCGGGGACAGCGCTAACTATGGCTACACCTTC. Encoded protein: CASSLVSGDSANYGYTF. This chain uses TRBV5-1 with TRBJ1-2; TRBD1 matches at 7 bases. V was clipped by 0 bases and J by 0 bases; unmatched bases: 8. Germline V gene data show CDR1 as SGHRS and CDR2 as YFSETQ. The CDR3 totals 17 residues.

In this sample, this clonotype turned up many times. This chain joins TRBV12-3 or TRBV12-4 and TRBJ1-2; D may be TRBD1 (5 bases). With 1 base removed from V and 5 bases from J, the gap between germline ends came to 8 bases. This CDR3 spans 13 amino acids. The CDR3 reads CASSLETAYGYTF. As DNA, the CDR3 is TGTGCCAGCAGTTTAGAGACAGCGTATGGCTACACCTTC.

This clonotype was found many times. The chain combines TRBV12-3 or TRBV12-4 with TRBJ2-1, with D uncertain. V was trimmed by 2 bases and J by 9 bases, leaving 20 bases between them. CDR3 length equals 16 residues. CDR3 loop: CASSLRAVRSLGEQFF. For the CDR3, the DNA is TGTGCCAGCAGTTTAAGGGCGGTCAGAAGTTTGGGTGAGCAGTTCTTC.

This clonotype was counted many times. CDR3 DNA: TGCAGCGTTAAAGGGACAGGCTCCTACAATGAGCAGTTCTTC. Protein sequence: CSVKGTGSYNEQFF. The rearrangement uses TRBV29-1 and TRBJ2-1; 8 nucleotides match TRBD1. CDR3 length: 14 amino acids. Germline V lookup: CDR1 SQVTM, CDR2 ANQGSEA. V was clipped by 5 bases and J by 0 bases; unmatched bases: 3.

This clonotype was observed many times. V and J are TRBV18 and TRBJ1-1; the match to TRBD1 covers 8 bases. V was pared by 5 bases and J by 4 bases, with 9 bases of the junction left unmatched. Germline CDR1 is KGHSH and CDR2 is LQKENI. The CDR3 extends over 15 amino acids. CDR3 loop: CASSSLGQGTTEAFF. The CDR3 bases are TGTGCCAGCTCATCACTAGGACAGGGCACCACTGAAGCTTTCTTT.

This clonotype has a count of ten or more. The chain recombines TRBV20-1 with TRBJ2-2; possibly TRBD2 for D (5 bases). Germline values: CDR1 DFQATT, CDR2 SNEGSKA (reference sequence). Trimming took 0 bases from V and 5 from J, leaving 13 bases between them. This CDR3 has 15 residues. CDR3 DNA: TGCAGTGCTAGAGATCCTCTCGGCGGGACCGGGGAGCTGTTTTTT. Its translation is CSARDPLGGTGELFF.

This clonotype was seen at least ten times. DNA of the CDR3: TGCAGTGCTAGGGACGTAGGTCTGGGGGGCTACACCTTC. Translation: CSARDVGLGGYTF. The genes are TRBV20-1 and TRBJ1-2; D uncertain. V shed 3 bases and J shed 8 bases, with 16 bases lying between them. Germline V lookup: CDR1 DFQATT, CDR2 SNEGSKA (reference sequence). The CDR3 sequence is 13 residues long.

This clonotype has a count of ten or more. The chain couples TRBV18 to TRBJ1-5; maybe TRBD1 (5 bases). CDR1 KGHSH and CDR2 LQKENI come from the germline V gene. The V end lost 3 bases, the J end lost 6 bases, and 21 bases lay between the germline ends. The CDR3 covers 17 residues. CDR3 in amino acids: CASSPERGGRISQPQHF. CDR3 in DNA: TGTGCCAGCTCACCCGAACGGGGCGGGAGAATTAGTCAGCCCCAGCATTTT.